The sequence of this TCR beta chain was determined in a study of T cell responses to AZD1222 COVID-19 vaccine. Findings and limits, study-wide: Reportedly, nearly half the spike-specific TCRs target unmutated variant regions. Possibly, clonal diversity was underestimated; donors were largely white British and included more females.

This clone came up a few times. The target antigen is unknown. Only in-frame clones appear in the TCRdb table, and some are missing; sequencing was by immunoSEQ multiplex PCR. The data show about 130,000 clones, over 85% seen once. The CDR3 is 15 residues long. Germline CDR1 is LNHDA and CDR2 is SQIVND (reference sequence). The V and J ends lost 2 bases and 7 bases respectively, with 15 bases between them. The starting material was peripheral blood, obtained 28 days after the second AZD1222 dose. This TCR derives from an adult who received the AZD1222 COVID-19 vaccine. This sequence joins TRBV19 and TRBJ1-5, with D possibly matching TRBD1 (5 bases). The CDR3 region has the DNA TGTGCCAGTAGTATATGGGGGACCCCGGGACAGCCCCAGCATTTT. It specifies CASSIWGTPGQPQHF.